This note documents a single T cell receptor beta chain sequence. This sample was taken from a study of control samples from healthy donors and cancer patients. The protocol was immunoSEQ multiplex PCR, while the TCRdb copy is restricted to in-frame clones and leaves out a portion. The sample consists of around 7,400 clones, more than 65% of them appearing once. The CDR3 extends over 13 amino acids. CDR1 is MNHNS and CDR2 is SASEGT in the germline V gene. With 3 bases removed from V and 3 bases from J, the gap between germline ends came to 6 bases. The chain has TRBV6-1 and TRBJ1-5; D remains unclear. This clonotype was sampled from a man aged 70-80 years with lung cancer. Input material: PBMCs. CDR3 DNA: TGTGCCAGCAGTGAGACGGACAATCAGCCCCAGCATTTT. Translation gives CASSETDNQPQHF.